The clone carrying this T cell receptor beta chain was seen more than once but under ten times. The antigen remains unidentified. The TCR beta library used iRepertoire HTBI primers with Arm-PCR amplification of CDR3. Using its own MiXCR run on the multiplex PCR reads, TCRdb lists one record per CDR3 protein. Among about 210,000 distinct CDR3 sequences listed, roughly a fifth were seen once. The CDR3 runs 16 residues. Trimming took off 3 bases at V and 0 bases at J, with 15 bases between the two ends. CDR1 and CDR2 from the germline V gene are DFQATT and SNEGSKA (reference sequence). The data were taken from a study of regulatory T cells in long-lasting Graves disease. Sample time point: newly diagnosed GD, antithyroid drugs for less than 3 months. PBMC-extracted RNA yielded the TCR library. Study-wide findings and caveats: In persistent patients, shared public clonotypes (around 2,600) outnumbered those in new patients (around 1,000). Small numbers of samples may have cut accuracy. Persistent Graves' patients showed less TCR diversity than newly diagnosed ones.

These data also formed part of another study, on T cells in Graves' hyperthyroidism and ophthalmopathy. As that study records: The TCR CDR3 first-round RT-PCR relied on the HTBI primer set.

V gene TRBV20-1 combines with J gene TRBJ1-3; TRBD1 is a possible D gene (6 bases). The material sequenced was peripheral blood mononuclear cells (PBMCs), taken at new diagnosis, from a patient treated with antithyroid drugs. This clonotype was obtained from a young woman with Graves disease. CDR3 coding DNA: TGCAGTGCTAGTCCTACCAGGGGTCTCTCTGGAAACACCATATATTTT. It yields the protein CSASPTRGLSGNTIYF.